The rows below give T cell receptor beta chains drawn from one sample of a study of blood T cell repertoires in COVID-19. The assay was immunoSEQ multiplex PCR, and TCRdb's table has in-frame clones only and misses some. The data show 110,000 or so clones, about 85% seen once. The material sequenced was peripheral blood. Source of these receptors: a human donor in a cohort sampled during active COVID-19. The CDR3 runs from the conserved cysteine through the conserved F or W. Size is omitted from some rows. Given values are once, few, many or a class for expanded clones.

v_gene: TRBV15
abundance: .
j_gene: TRBJ2-3
CDR3aa: CATSRAGQGTDTQYF

v_gene: TRBV2
abundance: .
j_gene: TRBJ2-2
CDR3aa: CASRRLAGATGELFF

v_gene: TRBV28
abundance: few
j_gene: TRBJ1-5
CDR3aa: CASSNLGQGVQPQHF

v_gene: TRBV5-6
abundance: once
j_gene: TRBJ1-2
CDR3aa: CASSLGQGSFGYTF

v_gene: TRBV15
abundance: .
j_gene: TRBJ1-1
CDR3aa: CATSNSDRAGFGNTEAFF

v_gene: TRBV4-3
abundance: .
j_gene: TRBJ1-5
CDR3aa: CASSHVRDTHQPQHF

v_gene: TRBV9
abundance: .
j_gene: TRBJ2-3
CDR3aa: CASSSSGLQGDTQYF

v_gene: TRBV7-2
abundance: .
j_gene: TRBJ1-2
CDR3aa: CASSFVPGGNYGYTF

v_gene: TRBV14
abundance: .
j_gene: TRBJ2-6
CDR3aa: CASSQEQGSRSGANVLTF

v_gene: TRBV6-2/TRBV6-3
abundance: .
j_gene: TRBJ1-5
CDR3aa: CASSYFRGDSNQPQHF

v_gene: TRBV28
abundance: .
j_gene: TRBJ1-2
CDR3aa: CASSTQGPDYGYTF

v_gene: TRBV11-3
abundance: .
j_gene: TRBJ2-1
CDR3aa: CASSFTPPGEQFF

v_gene: TRBV7-2
abundance: .
j_gene: TRBJ1-6
CDR3aa: CASSLARGSPLHF

v_gene: TRBV3-1/TRBV3-2
abundance: .
j_gene: TRBJ2-3
CDR3aa: CASSPGLAGSTQYF

v_gene: TRBV19
abundance: .
j_gene: TRBJ2-7
CDR3aa: CASSIGGYEQYF

v_gene: TRBV28
abundance: .
j_gene: TRBJ2-5
CDR3aa: CASSWSGETQYF

v_gene: TRBV9
abundance: .
j_gene: TRBJ2-7
CDR3aa: CASSVDGAGLYEQYF

v_gene: TRBV6-2/TRBV6-3
abundance: .
j_gene: TRBJ1-6
CDR3aa: CASSTGGSPLHF

v_gene: TRBV9
abundance: .
j_gene: TRBJ1-5
CDR3aa: CASSSGTASNQPQHF

v_gene: TRBV28
abundance: few
j_gene: TRBJ2-7
CDR3aa: CASSLGPGLYEQYF

v_gene: TRBV25-1
abundance: .
j_gene: TRBJ2-7
CDR3aa: CASSRDKYEQYF

v_gene: TRBV29-1
abundance: many
j_gene: TRBJ2-2
CDR3aa: CSVIPQDTNTGELFF

v_gene: TRBV9
abundance: once
j_gene: TRBJ2-2
CDR3aa: CASSPRAGGPIGELFF

v_gene: TRBV11-2
abundance: .
j_gene: TRBJ2-3
CDR3aa: CASSQPADTQYF

v_gene: TRBV5-6
abundance: .
j_gene: TRBJ1-1
CDR3aa: CASSLIRTNQGTEAFF

v_gene: TRBV7-2
abundance: .
j_gene: TRBJ2-7
CDR3aa: CASSYDSGGSYEQYF

v_gene: TRBV7-3
abundance: .
j_gene: TRBJ2-1
CDR3aa: CASSSSGGADEQFF

v_gene: TRBV9
abundance: .
j_gene: TRBJ2-1
CDR3aa: CASSVAAGVYNEQFF

v_gene: TRBV5-1
abundance: once
j_gene: TRBJ2-1
CDR3aa: CASSLDGTGGNEQFF

v_gene: TRBV20-1
abundance: .
j_gene: TRBJ2-1
CDR3aa: CSARTGGEQFF

v_gene: TRBV6-5
abundance: .
j_gene: TRBJ1-3
CDR3aa: CASSSQDNSGNTIYF

v_gene: TRBV30
abundance: .
j_gene: TRBJ1-1
CDR3aa: CAWSLRNTEAFF

v_gene: TRBV27
abundance: .
j_gene: TRBJ2-1
CDR3aa: CAVTPGLLNEQFF

v_gene: TRBV5-5
abundance: .
j_gene: TRBJ2-7
CDR3aa: CASSPTRQGSAYEQYF

v_gene: TRBV15
abundance: .
j_gene: TRBJ2-6
CDR3aa: CATSREGAGANVLTF

v_gene: TRBV5-1
abundance: .
j_gene: TRBJ2-5
CDR3aa: CASSPGGQETQYF

v_gene: TRBV25-1
abundance: once
j_gene: TRBJ1-6
CDR3aa: CASSESGRGNSPLHF

v_gene: TRBV5-1
abundance: .
j_gene: TRBJ1-4
CDR3aa: CASSLGDRHNEKLFF

v_gene: TRBV11-2
abundance: .
j_gene: TRBJ1-1
CDR3aa: CASSVMNTEAFF